This TCR beta chain was documented in a study of molecular identifiers for immune sequencing clone quantification. The study, taken as a whole, reports: Over 99% of effector molecules, but under 1% in naive cells, were held by clones with more than 20 RNA copies.

This clonotype was seen only a few times. Its antigen is as yet unknown. Using its own MiXCR run on the PCR reads, TCRdb lists one record per CDR3 protein. Of about 500,000 distinct CDR3 sequences in the sample, about 25% were seen once. Trimming took 3 bases from V and 4 from J; bases not matched to a gene: 6. CDR1 is DFQATT and CDR2 is SNEGSKA in the germline V gene (reference sequence). The CDR3 length is 14 residues. The sequencing sample was made of naive CD8+ T cells from blood, with Jurkat cell RNA spiked in. Indicated subset: FACS-sorted CD8+CD4-CCR7+CD45RA+ naive T cells. The chain has TRBV20-1 and TRBJ1-2; 9 nucleotides align to TRBD1. This clonotype was obtained from a human donor in good health. Some libraries in this study had Jurkat cell RNA spiked in. For the CDR3, the DNA is TGCAGTGCTAGGCTGGACAGGGGCCCCTATGGCTACACCTTC. It translates to CSARLDRGPYGYTF.